This section outlines one TCR beta chain sequence together with its context. The data are from a study of shared clonotypes between healthy human individuals. The test was conducted at deep level. TCRdb's copy holds only in-frame clones and misses some; the assay was immunoSEQ multiplex PCR. The sample has 2 million to 2.5 million clones; roughly 93% are singletons. Germline V gene data show CDR1 as MDHEN and CDR2 as SYDVKM. The V gene lost 2 bases and the J gene lost 7 bases, with 15 bases spanning the gap. The CDR3 extends over 15 amino acids. Material: naive CD4+ T cells from PBMCs. Subset: CD45RA+ positively selected. The sequence derives from a man between 18 and 35 years old in good health. Some clones in this sample may be carry-over from other donors' samples. This sequence joins TRBV28 and TRBJ1-5; D call uncertain. The CDR3 coding sequence is TGTGCCAGCAGTTTAACTGGGCCAGCAGGACAGCCCCAGCATTTT. Translation gives CASSLTGPAGQPQHF.